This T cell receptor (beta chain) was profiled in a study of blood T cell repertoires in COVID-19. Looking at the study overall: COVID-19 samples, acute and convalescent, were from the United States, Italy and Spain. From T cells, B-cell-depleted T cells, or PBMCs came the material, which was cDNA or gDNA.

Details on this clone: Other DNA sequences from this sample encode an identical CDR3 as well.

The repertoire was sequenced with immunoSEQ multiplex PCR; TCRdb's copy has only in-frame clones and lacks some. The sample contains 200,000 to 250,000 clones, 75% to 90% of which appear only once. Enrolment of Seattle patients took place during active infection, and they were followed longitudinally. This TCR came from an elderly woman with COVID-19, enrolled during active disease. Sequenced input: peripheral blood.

The CDR3 DNA is TGTGCCAGCAGCTTAGCGGGACAAATTTACGAGCAGTACTTC. This codes for CASSLAGQIYEQYF. This chain connects TRBV7-2 to TRBJ2-7, with D possibly being TRBD1 (6 bases). Germline CDR1 and CDR2: SGHTA and FQGNSA. Trimming removed 0 bases from V and 4 bases from J, with 10 bases in between. This CDR3 has 14 amino acids.